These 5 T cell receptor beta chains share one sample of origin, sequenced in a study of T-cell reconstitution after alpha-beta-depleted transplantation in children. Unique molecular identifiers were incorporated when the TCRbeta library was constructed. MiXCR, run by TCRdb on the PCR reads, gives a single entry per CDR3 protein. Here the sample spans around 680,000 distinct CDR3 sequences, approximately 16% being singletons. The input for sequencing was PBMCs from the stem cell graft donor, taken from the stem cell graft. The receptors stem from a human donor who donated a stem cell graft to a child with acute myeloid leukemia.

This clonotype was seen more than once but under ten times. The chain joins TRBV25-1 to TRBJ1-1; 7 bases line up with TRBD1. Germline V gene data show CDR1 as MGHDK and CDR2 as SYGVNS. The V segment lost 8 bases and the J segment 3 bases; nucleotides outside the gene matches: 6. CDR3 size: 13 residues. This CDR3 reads CASGSQGYTEAFF. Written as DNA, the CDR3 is TGTGCCAGCGGGTCACAGGGGTACACTGAAGCTTTCTTT.

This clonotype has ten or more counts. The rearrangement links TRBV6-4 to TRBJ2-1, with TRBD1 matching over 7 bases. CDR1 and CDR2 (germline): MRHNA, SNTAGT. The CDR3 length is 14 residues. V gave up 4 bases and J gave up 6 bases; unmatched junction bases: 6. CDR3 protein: CASSVQGFTNEQFF. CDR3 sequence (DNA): TGTGCCAGCAGTGTACAGGGGTTTACCAATGAGCAGTTCTTC.

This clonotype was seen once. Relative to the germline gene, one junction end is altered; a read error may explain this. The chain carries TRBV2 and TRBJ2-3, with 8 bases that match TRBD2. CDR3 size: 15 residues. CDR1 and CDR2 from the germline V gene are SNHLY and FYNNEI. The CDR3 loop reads CASSDSSGPWDTQNF. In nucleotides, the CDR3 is TGTGCCAGCAGTGATTCTAGCGGGCCTTGGGATACGCAGAATTTT. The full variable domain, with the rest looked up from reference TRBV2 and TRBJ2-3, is EPEVTQTPSHQVTQMGQEVILRCVPISNHLYFYWYRQILGQKVEFLVSFYNNEISEKSEIFDDQFSVERPDGSNFTLKIRSTKLEDSAMYFCASSDSSGPWDTQNFGPGTRLTVL.

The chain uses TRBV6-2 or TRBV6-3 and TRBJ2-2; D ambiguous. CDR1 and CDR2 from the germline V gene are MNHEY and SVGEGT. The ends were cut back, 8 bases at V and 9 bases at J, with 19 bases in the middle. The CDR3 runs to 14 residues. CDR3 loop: CASGKGNPPRELFF. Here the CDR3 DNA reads TGTGCCAGCGGAAAAGGGAACCCACCAAGGGAGCTGTTTTTT.

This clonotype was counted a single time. This chain's CDR3 is CASSLAEVRGTEAFF. The DNA of the CDR3 is TGTGCCAGCAGCTTAGCGGAGGTCCGAGGGACTGAAGCTTTCTTT. V and J are TRBV7-9 and TRBJ1-1; D unresolved. This CDR3 has 15 amino acids. Germline-derived CDR1 and CDR2 are SEHNR and FQNEAQ (reference sequence). Trimming pared 0 bases from V and 5 bases from J, leaving 13 bases between.